Each of the 21 T cell receptor beta chains below was sequenced from the same sample in a study of blood T cell repertoires in COVID-19. Data came from immunoSEQ multiplex PCR; TCRdb stores just in-frame clones and leaves some out. The profile shows some 190,000 clones, more than 75% of them singletons. The sequencing sample was made of PBMCs or T cells enriched from blood (not recorded which). These receptors all come from a man in his forties with acute COVID-19.

The chain recombines TRBV27 with TRBJ1-1; D gene unclear. Germline assignment: CDR1 MNHEY and CDR2 SMNVEV (reference sequence). The CDR3 length is 13 residues. V was cut by 5 bases and J by 7 bases, with 14 bases left in between. This CDR3 reads CASSPPFGGEAFF. The DNA for the CDR3 is TGTGCCAGCAGTCCCCCCTTTGGAGGTGAAGCTTTCTTT.

The CDR3 reads CASSEQLNTEAFF. The CDR3 DNA follows: TGTGCCAGCAGTGAACAGCTGAACACTGAAGCTTTCTTT. The V and J genes are TRBV6-4 and TRBJ1-1; D ambiguous. Per germline, CDR1 MRHNA and CDR2 SNTAGT. CDR3 length: 13 residues. V dropped 3 bases and J dropped 0 bases, with 5 bases sitting between them.

This clone was seen ten or more times. This chain connects TRBV7-3 to TRBJ2-7, with 9 bases aligning to TRBD2. The ends lost 5 bases at V and 0 bases at J; junction bases unmatched: 8. Germline CDR1 is SGHTA and CDR2 is FQGTGA. The CDR3 is 16 amino acids. The CDR3 DNA reads TGTGCCAGCAGCGGCGGGAGGGCAGGGCTCTCCTACGAGCAGTACTTC. Residues: CASSGGRAGLSYEQYF.

The V call is TRBV5-4, the J call TRBJ2-2; unclear D gene. Trimming pared 2 bases from V and 3 bases from J, leaving 20 bases between. The CDR3 sequence is 18 residues long. The germline V gene encodes CDR1 SGHNT and CDR2 YYREEE (reference sequence). The CDR3 reads CASSLKSGSTLYTGELFF. CDR3 bases: TGTGCCAGCAGCTTAAAGTCCGGCTCGACACTCTACACCGGGGAGCTGTTTTTT.

V and J are TRBV29-1 and TRBJ2-5; 7 nucleotides agree with TRBD1. The V gene's germline CDR1 is SQVTM and CDR2 ANQGSEA. The CDR3 runs to 12 residues. V was clipped by 7 bases and J by 4 bases; unmatched bases: 6. The CDR3, as DNA: TGCAGCGCCCGAGGACAGGTAGAGACCCAGTACTTC. Protein: CSARGQVETQYF.

This sequence joins TRBV7-9 and TRBJ2-1; 8 bases map to TRBD1. Germline V gives CDR1 SEHNR, CDR2 FQNEAQ (reference sequence). V trimming: 4 bases; J trimming: 10 bases; junction bases outside the gene matches: 3. The CDR3 is 12 amino acids. The CDR3 here is CASSYDRGEQFF. The CDR3 nucleotides read TGTGCCAGCAGCTACGACAGGGGCGAGCAGTTCTTC.

This chain joins TRBV30 and TRBJ2-7, with a tentative D call TRBD2 (5 bases). Germline V gene data show CDR1 as GTSNPN and CDR2 as SVGIG (reference sequence). V was trimmed by 7 bases and J by 7 bases, leaving 14 bases between them. The CDR3 has 11 residues. CDR3 coding DNA: TGTGCCTCCTCCCGGACGGGGGAGCAGTACTTC. Translated, it gives CASSRTGEQYF.

The CDR3 bases are TGTGCCAGCTCACCTGGGACTAATTACGAGCAGTACTTC. Translated: CASSPGTNYEQYF. This rearrangement joins TRBV18 to TRBJ2-7; 7 positions agree with TRBD2. From germline, CDR1 is KGHSH and CDR2 LQKENI. Losses at the gene ends were 3 bases for V and 4 bases for J; bases not matched to a gene: 3. The CDR3 is 13 amino acids. Filled out from reference TRBV18 and TRBJ2-7, the complete variable domain reads NAGVMQNPRHLVRRRGQEARLRCSPMKGHSHVYWYRQLPEEGLKFMVYLQKENIIDESGMPKERFSAEFPKEGPSILRIQQVVRGDSAAYFCASSPGTNYEQYFGPGTRLTVT.

J is TRBJ1-1 and V is TRBV4-2; possible D gene TRBD1, 5 bases. CDR1 is LGHNA, CDR2 YNFKEQ, per germline. CDR3 length: 12 residues. The V end was cut by 10 bases, the J end by 1 base, with 10 bases between. CDR3 nucleotides: TGTGCCACCAGGGCTTCGAACACTGAAGCTTTCTTT. It specifies CATRASNTEAFF.

The chain combines TRBV14 with TRBJ2-1; no reliable D call. Germline-derived CDR1 and CDR2 are SGHDN and FVKESK. The CDR3 loop spans 13 amino acids. The V end lost 7 bases, the J end lost 9 bases, and 16 bases lay between the germline ends. The CDR3 protein is CASTGPRAGEQFF. In DNA, the CDR3 is TGTGCCAGCACCGGCCCTAGAGCTGGTGAGCAGTTCTTC.

The rearrangement uses TRBV5-6 and TRBJ1-2; D call uncertain. With 7 bases removed from V and 4 bases from J, the gap between germline ends came to 14 bases. The germline V gene encodes CDR1 SGHDT and CDR2 YYEEEE. The CDR3 totals 13 residues. CDR3: CASFTEEFYGYTF. In DNA, the CDR3 is TGTGCCAGCTTCACCGAGGAGTTCTATGGCTACACCTTC.

The rearrangement joins TRBV5-5 to TRBJ1-5; D is ambiguous. V shed 4 bases and J shed 3 bases, with 14 bases lying between them. CDR3 length equals 15 residues. The germline CDR1 and CDR2 sequences are SGHKS and YYEKEE (reference sequence). The CDR3 sequence: CASSGPGTINQPQHF. In nucleotides, the CDR3 is TGTGCCAGCAGCGGACCGGGAACAATCAATCAGCCCCAGCATTTT.

The CDR3 protein is CASCTGTLDEQYF. Here the CDR3 DNA reads TGTGCCAGCTGTACCGGGACATTGGACGAGCAGTACTTC. The chain employs TRBV2 and TRBJ2-7, with a weak D call TRBD1 (6 bases). Germline lookup yields CDR1 SNHLY and CDR2 FYNNEI. The CDR3 sequence is 13 residues long. V was clipped by 8 bases and J by 5 bases, with 16 bases between them. Drawing the rest from reference TRBV2 and TRBJ2-7, the complete variable domain is EPEVTQTPSHQVTQMGQEVILRCVPISNHLYFYWYRQILGQKVEFLVSFYNNEISEKSEIFDDQFSVERPDGSNFTLKIRSTKLEDSAMYFCASCTGTLDEQYFGPGTRLTVT.

The rearrangement uses TRBV5-1 and TRBJ1-1; TRBD1 matches 8 bases. Looked up from germline, CDR1 is SGHRS and CDR2 is YFSETQ. Trimming took 4 bases from V and 1 from J; bases not matched to a gene: 6. This CDR3 is 15 amino acids long. For the CDR3, the DNA is TGCGCCAGCAGCAAAGTACAGGGGGAGAACACTGAAGCTTTCTTT. Protein: CASSKVQGENTEAFF. The entire variable domain, with the rest obtained from reference TRBV5-1 and TRBJ1-1, is as follows: KAGVTQTPRYLIKTRGQQVTLSCSPISGHRSVSWYQQTPGQGLQFLFEYFSETQRNKGNFPGRFSGRQFSNSRSEMNVSTLELGDSALYLCASSKVQGENTEAFFGQGTRLTVV.

The chain is built from TRBV27 and TRBJ1-5; D perhaps matches TRBD1 (5 bases). Trimming stripped 2 bases from V and 3 bases from J, with 8 bases between. The germline V gene encodes CDR1 MNHEY and CDR2 SMNVEV (reference sequence). This CDR3 is built from 14 residues. This CDR3 is CASSLGGVNQPQHF. The CDR3 DNA sequence: TGTGCCAGCAGTTTAGGGGGGGTCAATCAGCCCCAGCATTTT.

This CDR3 reads CASSLTGATQETQYF. CDR3 nucleotides: TGCGCCAGCAGCCTGACAGGGGCGACCCAAGAGACCCAGTACTTC. The chain carries TRBV5-1 and TRBJ2-5; 8 bases are shared with TRBD1. Germline CDR1 reads SGHRS; CDR2 reads YFSETQ. This CDR3 has 15 residues. Germline trimming cut 4 bases from V and 1 base from J; bases unmatched to any gene: 6.

This rearrangement joins TRBV29-1 to TRBJ1-1; 8 nucleotides line up with TRBD1. The germline CDR1 and CDR2 sequences are SQVTM and ANQGSEA. J was trimmed by 2 bases and V by 4 bases; bases with no gene match: 18. The CDR3 consists of 18 residues. CDR3 bases: TGCAGCGTTGTTCCTAACCCTCAGGGGGCGGACATAAACACTGAAGCTTTCTTT. The encoded protein is CSVVPNPQGADINTEAFF. The full variable domain, with the rest looked up from reference TRBV29-1 and TRBJ1-1, is SAVISQKPSRDICQRGTSLTIQCQVDSQVTMMFWYRQQPGQSLTLIATANQGSEATYESGFVIDKFPISRPNLTFSTLTVSNMSPEDSSIYLCSVVPNPQGADINTEAFFGQGTRLTVV.

This chain uses TRBV28 with TRBJ2-2; D is perhaps TRBD1 (5 bases). CDR1 MDHEN and CDR2 SYDVKM come from the germline V gene. The CDR3 contains 13 residues. Trimming pared 4 bases from V and 5 bases from J, leaving 8 bases between. CDR3 sequence: CASSYQGTGELFF. CDR3 coding DNA: TGTGCCAGCAGTTACCAGGGTACCGGGGAGCTGTTTTTT.

The genes are TRBV19 and TRBJ2-3; 10 nucleotides agree with TRBD1. This CDR3 region has 18 residues. V gave up 1 base and J gave up 1 base; unmatched junction bases: 8. Germline values: CDR1 LNHDA, CDR2 SQIVND (reference sequence). The CDR3 coding sequence is TGTGCCAGTAGTATAGCGGGACAGGGGTGGCGCGGCACAGATACGCAGTATTTT. Its translation is CASSIAGQGWRGTDTQYF.

The chain joins TRBV9 to TRBJ2-7; 12 bases are shared with TRBD1. This CDR3 has 15 amino acids. Trimming removed 4 bases from V and 4 bases from J; junction bases left unmatched: 6. Germline loops: CDR1 SGDLS, CDR2 YYNGEE. The CDR3 coding sequence is TGTGCCAGCAGCCCGGGACAGGGGGCGGGGTACGAGCAGTACTTC. This encodes CASSPGQGAGYEQYF. Full variable domain (outside the CDR3, taken from reference TRBV9 and TRBJ2-7): DSGVTQTPKHLITATGQRVTLRCSPRSGDLSVYWYQQSLDQGLQFLIQYYNGEERAKGNILERFSAQQFPDLHSELNLSSLELGDSALYFCASSPGQGAGYEQYFGPGTRLTVT.

The rearrangement joins TRBV5-1 to TRBJ2-3, with a tentative D call TRBD2 (6 bases). V lost 0 bases to trimming and J lost 4 bases, with 15 bases between them. The CDR3 runs 16 residues. Per germline, CDR1 SGHRS and CDR2 YFSETQ. CDR3 DNA: TGCGCCAGCAGCTTGGCCCCGGGAGCGGTGGCAGATACGCAGTATTTT. Protein sequence: CASSLAPGAVADTQYF.